This T cell receptor (beta chain) was observed in a study of cytomegalovirus exposure and HLA in healthy donors. CDR1 is LNHDA, CDR2 SQIVND, per germline (reference sequence). This CDR3 is 15 amino acids long. J gave up 2 bases and V 6 bases, and 9 bases lay outside the gene matches. Study outcomes and limitations: In an earlier analysis, productive rearrangement rates for most beta V segments clustered near 90% or 30%. Versus the 666-donor mean, an Asian-associated ancestry cluster reportedly showed fewer N-insertions in a later analysis. Upon later analysis, TCR association rates were observed to vary by HLA locus, being highest for DRB1 and lowest for HLA-C. TCR beta chain V- and J-gene trimming was linked, in a later analysis, to a missense variant in DCLRE1C.

With respect to this clone: Its antigen remains unknown.

PCR primers comprised 60 Vbeta and 13 Jbeta primers. Profiled with immunoSEQ multiplex PCR; TCRdb holds only in-frame clones, not every one. The table lists 120,000 to 150,000 clones, about 80% of them singletons. This clonotype was sampled from a man in his forties in good health and CMV-seropositive. V usage is TRBV19 and J usage is TRBJ2-7; 8 bases align to TRBD1. The sequenced material came from PBMCs. In nucleotides, the CDR3 is TGTGCCAGTAGAGATACAGGGGGTAAAGCCTACGAGCAGTACTTC. Protein sequence: CASRDTGGKAYEQYF.